These T cell receptor beta chains were read from a single sample in a study of T-cell reconstitution after alpha-beta-depleted transplantation in children. TCRdb re-called the PCR reads with MiXCR, one entry per CDR3 protein. The data contain 250,000 to 300,000 distinct CDR3 sequences, nearly 8% of them seen just once; the ten biggest clones take up approximately 9.6%. The sample in question was peripheral blood, obtained 360 days after TCRalphabeta/CD19-depleted stem cell transplant. Every receptor here comes from a female patient between 2 and 15 years old who had a stem cell transplant for Fanconi anemia, so the T cells may come from the graft donor. CDR3s include the opening cysteine and the closing phenylalanine or tryptophan. Fields, in order: D gene, V gene, clone size, J gene, CDR3 DNA, CDR3 protein. D genes are given only for firm matches. Not every row has a clone size; where given, it reads once, few, many or a size class.

d_gene: NA; v_gene: TRBV5-1; abundance: many; j_gene: TRBJ2-7; CDR3nt: TGCGCCAGCAGCTTGCGAGGAGGGTACGAGCAGTACTTC; CDR3aa: CASSLRGGYEQYF
d_gene: NA; v_gene: TRBV12-3/TRBV12-4; abundance: many; j_gene: TRBJ2-1; CDR3nt: TGTGCCAGCAGTCGATGGGAGAGCTCCTACAATGAGCAGTTCTTC; CDR3aa: CASSRWESSYNEQFF
d_gene: TRBD1; v_gene: TRBV12-3/TRBV12-4; abundance: many; j_gene: TRBJ2-3; CDR3nt: TGTGCCAGCAGTTCTTGGACAGGGGGCTTCGCGACAGATACGCAGTATTTT; CDR3aa: CASSSWTGGFATDTQYF
d_gene: NA; v_gene: TRBV20-1; abundance: many; j_gene: TRBJ2-1; CDR3nt: TGCAGTGCTAGAGGCTTCGTCGACCGCCAGGAAATTCTTGAGCAGTTCTTC; CDR3aa: CSARGFVDRQEILEQFF
d_gene: NA; v_gene: TRBV5-1; abundance: many; j_gene: TRBJ1-3; CDR3nt: TGCGCCAGCAGCCCCTTCACTGGAAACACCATATATTTT; CDR3aa: CASSPFTGNTIYF
d_gene: TRBD2; v_gene: TRBV9; abundance: NA; j_gene: TRBJ2-3; CDR3nt: TGTGCCAGCAGCGTAGGGGGCGGGAGGGGCGGAGATACGCAGTATTTT; CDR3aa: CASSVGGGRGGDTQYF
d_gene: TRBD1; v_gene: TRBV20-1; abundance: many; j_gene: TRBJ1-1; CDR3nt: TGCAGTGCCCAGACAGGGGACACTGAAGCTTTCTTT; CDR3aa: CSAQTGDTEAFF
d_gene: TRBD1; v_gene: TRBV11-2; abundance: NA; j_gene: TRBJ1-5; CDR3nt: TGTGCCGGCAGCTTAACAGGGGCCCTAAGCTATAGCAATCAGCCCCAGCATTTT; CDR3aa: CAGSLTGALSYSNQPQHF
d_gene: NA; v_gene: TRBV12-3/TRBV12-4; abundance: many; j_gene: TRBJ1-2; CDR3nt: TGTGCCAGCAGTTCGAGGGCCCCGGCTCCTGATGGCTACACCTTC; CDR3aa: CASSSRAPAPDGYTF
d_gene: NA; v_gene: TRBV20-1; abundance: many; j_gene: TRBJ1-2; CDR3nt: TGCAGTGCGGGGACATACCCTAACGGTGGCTACACCTTC; CDR3aa: CSAGTYPNGGYTF
d_gene: TRBD1; v_gene: TRBV28; abundance: many; j_gene: TRBJ1-5; CDR3nt: TGTGCCAGCACCAGACAGGGGGCGCGTCGCAATCAGCCCCAGCATTTT; CDR3aa: CASTRQGARRNQPQHF
d_gene: NA; v_gene: TRBV6-5; abundance: many; j_gene: TRBJ1-6; CDR3nt: TGTGCCAGCAGACGGCAGGCGGGCTCCTATAATTCACCCCTCCACTTT; CDR3aa: CASRRQAGSYNSPLHF